Following are 14 T cell receptor beta chains from one sample sequenced in a study of blood T cell repertoires in COVID-19. Some clones are missing from TCRdb's copy, which holds only in-frame ones; the method was immunoSEQ multiplex PCR. The sample comprises approximately 270,000 clones, roughly 90% of which are singletons, and roughly 2.2% rests with the top ten. Input material: peripheral blood. Source of these receptors: a man in his fifties or sixties with acute or convalescent COVID-19.

This sequence joins TRBV7-6 and TRBJ1-1; no clear D. Germline assignment: CDR1 SGHVS and CDR2 FNYEAQ. Trimming shortened V by 5 bases and J by 6 bases, and 13 bases separated the two germline ends. The CDR3 is 13 amino acids. CDR3 DNA: TGTGCCAGCAGCCCCACGAGGAGGGCTGAAGCTTTCTTT. Its translation is CASSPTRRAEAFF.

The chain is built from TRBV7-9 and TRBJ1-1; 8 bases are shared with TRBD1. This CDR3 has 18 amino acids. Germline V lookup: CDR1 SEHNR, CDR2 FQNEAQ (reference sequence). With 4 bases clipped from V and 1 base from J, the junction kept 14 bases outside the gene matches. DNA for the CDR3: TGTGCCAGCAGCTCCCCTGAGGACAGGGAAAAGGAGAACACTGAAGCTTTCTTT. It specifies CASSSPEDREKENTEAFF.

The genes are TRBV9 and TRBJ2-2; 10 positions match TRBD1. The CDR3 is made up of 15 amino acids. CDR1 and CDR2 from the germline V gene are SGDLS and YYNGEE. Trimming took 4 bases from V and 5 from J; bases not matched to a gene: 5. CDR3 region: CASSPPGQGTGELFF. CDR3 DNA sequence: TGTGCCAGCAGCCCGCCGGGACAGGGGACCGGGGAGCTGTTTTTT. Filled out from reference TRBV9 and TRBJ2-2, the complete variable domain reads DSGVTQTPKHLITATGQRVTLRCSPRSGDLSVYWYQQSLDQGLQFLIQYYNGEERAKGNILERFSAQQFPDLHSELNLSSLELGDSALYFCASSPPGQGTGELFFGEGSRLTVL.

V is TRBV5-1 and J is TRBJ2-3; D not resolved. Germline CDR1 and CDR2: SGHRS and YFSETQ. V was shortened by 5 bases and J by 4 bases, with 11 bases between the two germline ends. CDR3 size: 13 residues. For the CDR3, the DNA is TGCGCCAGCAGGCAGGATGGGTCAGATACGCAGTATTTT. Its translation is CASRQDGSDTQYF.

The chain joins TRBV5-1 to TRBJ2-3, with TRBD1 as a possible D gene (6 bases). The length of the CDR3 is 13 residues. The germline V gene encodes CDR1 SGHRS and CDR2 YFSETQ. With 6 bases removed from V and 1 base from J, the gap between germline ends came to 9 bases. CDR3 nucleotide sequence: TGCGCCAGCACCCCAGGGGGCACAGATACGCAGTATTTT. This translates into CASTPGGTDTQYF.

The chain combines TRBV30 with TRBJ1-3, with D possibly TRBD1 on 6 matching bases. The CDR3 spans 15 residues. Germline CDR1 and CDR2: GTSNPN and SVGIG (reference sequence). V lost 1 base, J lost 0 bases, and 10 bases lay in between. CDR3 in DNA: TGTGCCTGGAGTGACAGGGCCAACTCTGGAAACACCATATATTTT. Encoded protein: CAWSDRANSGNTIYF.

V gene TRBV3-1 (or the pseudogene TRBV3-2) combines with J gene TRBJ1-5, with 11 positions matching TRBD1. The CDR3 has 14 amino acids. Per the germline V gene, CDR1 is LGHDT and CDR2 is YNNKEL (reference sequence). V lost 4 bases and J lost 7; bases outside the gene matches: 3. CDR3 protein: CASSPGTGGQPQHF. In nucleotides, the CDR3 is TGTGCCAGCAGCCCTGGGACAGGGGGACAGCCCCAGCATTTT.

The gene calls are TRBV7-9 and TRBJ1-2; 7 positions match TRBD1. Germline loops: CDR1 SEHNR, CDR2 FQNEAQ (reference sequence). This CDR3 spans 13 amino acids. As DNA, the CDR3 is TGTGCGGAGGGGGCGGCTAATAACTATGGCTACACCTTC. Translated, it gives CAEGAANNYGYTF.

The J gene is TRBJ2-5, the V gene TRBV19, with 12 bases that match TRBD2. CDR3 length equals 15 residues. Trimming removed 3 bases from V and 5 bases from J; junction bases left unmatched: 4. Germline lookup yields CDR1 LNHDA and CDR2 SQIVND (reference sequence). CDR3 in DNA: TGTGCCAGTAGTATCACTAGCGGGGGGTCCGAGACCCAGTACTTC. Encoded protein: CASSITSGGSETQYF.

The chain has TRBV9 and TRBJ2-3; 13 nucleotides align to TRBD2. CDR3 length: 16 amino acids. J lost 3 bases, V lost 4 bases, and 5 bases had no gene match. Germline V gene sequence: CDR1 SGDLS, CDR2 YYNGEE. The CDR3 spells CASSFGTSGVTDTQYF. The DNA of the CDR3 is TGTGCCAGCAGCTTTGGGACTAGCGGGGTGACAGATACGCAGTATTTT.

The V call is TRBV9, the J call TRBJ2-2, with TRBD1 identical over 11 bases. The CDR3 is 16 amino acids. The germline V gene encodes CDR1 SGDLS and CDR2 YYNGEE. J lost 3 bases, V lost 2 bases, and 3 bases had no gene match. The DNA of the CDR3 is TGTGCCAGCAGCGTGGGACAGGGGGTTTACACCGGGGAGCTGTTTTTT. The encoded protein is CASSVGQGVYTGELFF.

The CDR3 DNA sequence: TGCGCCAGCAGCCCGGTGTCGAGCACAGATACGCAGTATTTT. Protein: CASSPVSSTDTQYF. V and J are TRBV5-1 and TRBJ2-3; the D is unclear. The CDR3 has 14 amino acids. Germline V gene sequence: CDR1 SGHRS, CDR2 YFSETQ. V gave up 4 bases and J gave up 0 bases, with 9 bases separating them.

The chain joins TRBV19 to TRBJ1-1; D uncertain. The CDR3 totals 13 residues. The germline gives CDR1 LNHDA, CDR2 SQIVND (reference sequence). V lost 0 bases, J lost 4 bases, and 6 bases lay in between. CDR3 in DNA: TGTGCCAGTAGTATAGACGGGTTCACTGAAGCTTTCTTT. Encoded protein: CASSIDGFTEAFF.

V usage is TRBV23-1 and J usage is TRBJ1-6, with D possibly being TRBD1 (6 bases). TRBV23-1 is an ORF, and what it does is uncertain. The CDR3 extends over 16 amino acids. With 3 bases removed from V and 6 bases from J, the gap between germline ends came to 15 bases. The CDR3 DNA sequence: TGCGCCAGCAGTCACCCGACAGGCGCCTCTAATTCACCCCTCCACTTT. It translates to CASSHPTGASNSPLHF.